Here is one T cell receptor beta chain with its context. There is no known antigen for this receptor. One base away there is no much larger clone; base qualities are not given. This entry comes from a study of cytomegalovirus exposure and HLA in healthy donors (dated by TCRdb to 2016 to 2017). Concerning the study at large: An earlier analysis of several hundred of the donors reported roughly 300 Gb of sequence data and 117 million unique TCR beta sequences from 150 million to 200 million T cells. An early release that covered roughly 600 HLA-typed donors contained approximately 320 gigabases of sequencing data and roughly 84 million unique TCR sequences. The genetic ancestry cluster associated with self-reported Caucasian donors included over 80% of the roughly 400 genotyped donors. The study was designed to test whether signatures of past pathogen exposure could be identified by cataloging public T cell receptors. The study used immunosequencing to profile the T cell repertoires of under 700 subjects and linked those repertoires to cytomegalovirus serostatus. In addition to the first cohort of 666 subjects, a separate validation cohort of approximately 120 different subjects was used. To predict cytomegalovirus infection status, the study combined high-throughput TCR immunosequencing, statistical association of individual TCRs with disease status, and machine learning. In a later analysis, previously published TCR beta repertoires from more than 500 donors were re-analyzed and high-resolution HLA genotyping was added so that TCR occurrence patterns could be studied. Rather than drawing on any new phenotypic data, the later analysis identified candidate immune exposures from TCR beta sequences and the way those sequences occurred across donors. To decide whether each TCR beta V gene segment behaved as functional or pseudogenic, an earlier analysis of nearly 600 of the donors relied on high-throughput TCR beta sequencing. Donor age, sex, ethnicity and CMV serostatus were collected together with the repertoire data. A later genetic analysis used genome-wide SNP genotypes for about 55% of the 666 donors, treating that subset as a discovery cohort. Every discovery cohort repertoire had been produced on one sequencing platform. HLA typing covered class I and class II loci at four-digit resolution. Typing coverage varied by locus: about 620-630 donors for A, B, C, DRB1 and DQB1; more than 500 for DQA1; more than 600 for DPA1; around 490 for DPB1. Roughly 5 DR-DQ haplotypes were handled as single units for association and clustering, since linkage in the cohort was strong. Across about 380 genotyped donors of the cohort, an average of approximately 200,000 unique TCR beta nucleotide sequences per donor were sequenced, and approximately 17% of those sequences were non-productive. General findings and caveats noted by the study authors: A further reported finding was that TCR beta sequences accurately predicted the HLA-A and HLA-B alleles for most subjects in the first cohort. Some IMGT-functional V segments, including TRBV6-2 and TRBV6-3, could not be told apart with the 87-base-pair reads, so those segments were excluded. Across donors, most TCR sequences were observed very rarely, whereas some public TCRs were present in many individuals. The classifier was reported to diagnose cytomegalovirus status with high specificity and sensitivity in both the original cohort and the validation cohort. The study gave a list of roughly 150 TCR beta chains associated with cytomegalovirus. A few of the identified cytomegalovirus-associated TCR beta chains were confirmed in vitro to be specific for cytomegalovirus antigens. Linkage disequilibrium might explain the correlated functional status among segregating V segments, but an unknown experimental factor could not be ruled out. HLA typing was unavailable for some donors at each locus, so association tests used only the typed subset. Several of the top co-occurrence clusters appeared to be linked to parvovirus B19, influenza, CMV and Epstein-Barr virus, according to a later analysis. The earlier analysis of approximately 560 of the donors excluded over 15 rarely observed V segments, including chromosome 9 orphons, because counts were too low. Compared with the approximately 720-donor mean, donors in an Asian-associated ancestry cluster had fewer N-insertions in productive TCRs, according to a later genetic analysis. In a later analysis, HLA-associated TCR beta chains were found to be more clonally expanded and to have lower generation probabilities than equally common non-associated chains. A later analysis found that most CMV-associated TCR beta chains appeared HLA-restricted, with HLA associations seemingly driven largely by CMV exposure. Sequencing depth was assumed to be roughly uniform across donors in the presence/absence analyses, though that assumption may not hold. According to a later analysis, TCR association rates differed among HLA loci, with DRB1 alleles showing the most associated TCRs and HLA-C alleles showing the fewest. Assigning TCR associations to individual alleles was difficult when HLA alleles, especially DR and DQ, strongly co-occurred. A later analysis associated about 17,000 TCR beta sequences with specific HLA alleles at a false discovery rate of 0.05. According to the authors, the approach could potentially be generalized to other disease states and immunological phenotypes. For the cohort, immune exposure information was limited to CMV serostatus. In an earlier analysis of approximately 590 of the donors, most TCR beta V segments appeared in productive rearrangements about 87% or about 30% of the time, broadly matching IMGT annotations. V-gene and J-gene trimming of TCR beta chains was associated with a missense DCLRE1C variant in a later genetic analysis, and the association was replicated in an independent cohort. The sequencing pipeline was judged likely to have produced a cluster of highly shared sequence variants as a technical artifact. Only TCR beta chains were sequenced in this cohort, and the absence of alpha or paired-chain data limited detectable features.

The cohort consisted of more than 650 healthy bone marrow donors. At the time of sampling, all cohort members were nominally healthy, though unrecorded immune exposures were likely present. The donor was CMV seronegative and belonged to the group of around 400 seronegative cohort members. Every donor gave a peripheral blood sample, and the peripheral blood mononuclear cells from that sample were used for TCR beta sequencing. Genomic DNA was extracted from the blood cell samples with the Qiagen DNeasy Blood Extraction Kit. Library preparation employed the immunoSEQ multiplex PCR assay. A mixture of 60 forward primers for TCR Vbeta segments and 13 reverse primers for TCR Jbeta segments was used in the multiplex PCR. A multiplex PCR assay on genomic DNA amplified the CDR3 region of rearranged TCR beta genes. The Illumina HiSeq System was used to sequence the amplified TCR beta libraries as 87-base-pair reads. As for the original processing: Across the roughly 640 repertoires, a later analysis counted tens of millions of unique TCR beta chains, roughly 11 million of which were shared by at least two donors. Raw reads were error-corrected and collapsed into unique sequences with a nearest-neighbor algorithm that merged closely related sequences to remove PCR and sequencing errors. Alignment of CDR3 sequences to IMGT reference sequences was used to assign V, D and J gene segments. For a sequence to be retained, a match of at least six nucleotides was required to both a V gene segment and a J gene segment. A rearrangement was called productive if the CDR3 had no stop codons and remained in frame with V and J, and every other rearrangement was called non-productive. Following IMGT convention, CDR3 was defined as the stretch from the second conserved V-encoded cysteine to the conserved J-encoded phenylalanine. The earlier analysis of about 530 of the donors excluded any sequence lacking an unambiguous match to a single V gene segment. In an earlier analysis of around 590 of the donors, a V segment was called functional when productive rearrangements were above 56.7%, and segregating when the standard deviation between donors exceeded 5%. To diagnose cytomegalovirus status from the catalog of TCR beta chain sequences, a statistical classification framework was built. A later analysis assigned V and J genes by comparing TCR nucleotide sequences with IMGT/GENE-DB human TR gene sequences. In a later analysis, CDR3 sequences and most-parsimonious VDJ recombination scenarios were assigned using the TCRdist pipeline. In a later analysis, every TCR beta chain was defined by the combination of its CDR3 amino acid sequence and its V-gene family, and reads without a unique V-gene family were dropped. As a way to deal with suspected cross-contamination and a sequencing artifact, a later analysis dropped roughly 600 nucleotide sequences that were highly shared and had low generation probability. In a later analysis, a clonal expansion index for each public chain was calculated from normalized within-repertoire ranks of inferred template counts. In a later analysis, generation probabilities were computed with a VDJ recombination model fitted to out-of-frame rearrangements, and the resulting probabilities were checked against IGoR. In a later analysis, TCR-TCR, TCR-HLA and TCR-CMV co-occurrence was scored with hypergeometric tests, and a repertoire-size bias correction was applied to TCR pairs. False discovery rates were estimated in a later analysis by permuting HLA or CMV assignments 20 times. In a later analysis, co-occurring TCRs were grouped using DBSCAN, and TCRdist sequence similarity was added for clustering within HLA-allele-positive subsets. Repertoires with fewer than 30,000 or more than 120,000 public chains, plus five repertoires with anomalous nucleotide sharing, were excluded from co-occurrence clustering. The clones in this table, taken by TCRdb from immuneACCESS, are in-frame only. Not every clone is retained; where verified, under half of the shortfall comes from an unresolved V gene, and the cause of the rest is unknown. The V and J calls and clone size come from that table; D and trimming were worked out from the DNA. This sample lists 18,000 or so clones; about 75% were detected once. Roughly 3.5% of the sample comes from the top ten.

V and J are truncated by 9 bases and 1 base respectively, leaving an intervening sequence of 9 bases. The CDR3 spans 12 residues, from the cysteine through the phenylalanine. Here the CDR3 DNA is all that survives: 36 bases in frame from base 1. CDR1 and CDR2, looked up from the germline V gene (reference sequence), are LNHDA and SQIVND. The V and J segments used are TRBV19 and TRBJ1-1, and the D gene may be TRBD1, 6 bases matching. The sequence was collected from a man aged 18-30 years in good health and CMV-seronegative. The specimen sequenced was PBMCs. The nucleotide sequence reads TGTGCCAGAGGACAGCCGAACACTGAAGCTTTCTTT. Its protein reads: CARGQPNTEAFF.